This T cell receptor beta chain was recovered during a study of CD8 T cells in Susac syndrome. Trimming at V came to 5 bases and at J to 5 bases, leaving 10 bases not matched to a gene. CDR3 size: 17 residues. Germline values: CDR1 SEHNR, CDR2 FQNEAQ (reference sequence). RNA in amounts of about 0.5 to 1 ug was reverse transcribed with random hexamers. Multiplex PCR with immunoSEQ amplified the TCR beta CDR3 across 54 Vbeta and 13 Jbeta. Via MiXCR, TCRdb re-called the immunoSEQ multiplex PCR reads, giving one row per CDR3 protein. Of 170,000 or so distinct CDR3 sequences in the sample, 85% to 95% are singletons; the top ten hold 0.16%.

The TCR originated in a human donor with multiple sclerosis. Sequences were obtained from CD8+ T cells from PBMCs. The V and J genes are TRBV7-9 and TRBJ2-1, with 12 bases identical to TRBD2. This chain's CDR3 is CASSGRLAGAVNNEQFF. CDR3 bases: TGTGCCAGCAGCGGTAGACTAGCGGGAGCGGTAAACAATGAGCAGTTCTTC.